This section outlines one T cell receptor (beta chain) sequence together with its context. This sample is part of a study of technical replicates of blood from several donors. Here immunoSEQ multiplex PCR was the method, and the copy in TCRdb shows in-frame clones only, minus some. The sample lists 65,000 to 85,000 clones; around 96% were seen once. CDR1 is LGHNA and CDR2 is YSLEER in the germline V gene. V lost 4 bases and J 3 bases, leaving 13 bases between the germline ends. CDR3 length: 14 amino acids. The rearrangement joins TRBV4-3 to TRBJ2-7; D is undetermined. The sequencing sample was made of T cells isolated from PBMCs. The clonotype originates from a human donor in good health. The CDR3 is CASSPLAGYYEQYF. The CDR3 DNA sequence: TGCGCCAGCAGCCCCTTGGCCGGGTACTACGAGCAGTACTTC.